The T cell receptor beta chain described here comes from a study of ipilimumab plus nivolumab after autologous stem cell transplantation. The CDR3 sequence is 13 residues long. The germline V gene encodes CDR1 SEHNR and CDR2 FQNEAQ (reference sequence). V gave up 0 bases and J gave up 7 bases; unmatched junction bases: 0. This clone was detected a few times. The repertoire was sequenced with immunoSEQ multiplex PCR; TCRdb's copy has only in-frame clones and lacks some. Of over 80,000 clones in the sample, nearly 85% were seen once. This TCR came from a male donor with diffuse large B-cell lymphoma. The material sequenced was PBMCs, taken in a trial of ipilimumab plus nivolumab as post-transplant consolidation. This sequence joins TRBV7-9 and TRBJ2-1; TRBD2 matches at 7 bases. In DNA, the CDR3 is TGTGCCAGCAGCTTAGCGGGGGGGAATGAGCAGTTCTTC. Its protein product is CASSLAGGNEQFF.